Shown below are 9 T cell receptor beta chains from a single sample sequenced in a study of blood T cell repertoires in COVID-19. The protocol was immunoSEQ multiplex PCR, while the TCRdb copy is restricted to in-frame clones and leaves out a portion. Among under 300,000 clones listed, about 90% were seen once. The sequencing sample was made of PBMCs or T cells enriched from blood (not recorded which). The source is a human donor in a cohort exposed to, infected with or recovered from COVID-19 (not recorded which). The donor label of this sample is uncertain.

The CDR3 here is CASSTTGGNEQFF. The CDR3 DNA is TGTGCCAGCAGTACGACGGGGGGAAATGAGCAGTTCTTC. This chain links TRBV6-5 with TRBJ2-1, with TRBD2 identical over 7 bases. The length of the CDR3 is 13 residues. The germline gives CDR1 MNHEY, CDR2 SVGAGI. J was trimmed by 7 bases and V by 5 bases; bases with no gene match: 5.

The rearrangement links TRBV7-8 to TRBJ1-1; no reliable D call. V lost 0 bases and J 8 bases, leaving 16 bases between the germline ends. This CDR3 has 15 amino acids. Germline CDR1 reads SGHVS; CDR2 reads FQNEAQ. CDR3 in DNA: TGTGCCAGCAGCTTAGCGAGAGTTGGACCGGGAGAAGCTTTCTTT. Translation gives CASSLARVGPGEAFF.

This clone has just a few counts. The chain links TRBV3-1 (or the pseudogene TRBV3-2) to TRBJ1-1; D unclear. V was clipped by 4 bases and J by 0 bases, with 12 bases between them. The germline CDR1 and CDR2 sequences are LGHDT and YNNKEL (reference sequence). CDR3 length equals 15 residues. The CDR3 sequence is CASSRAGGMNTEAFF. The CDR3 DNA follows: TGTGCCAGCAGCCGGGCCGGAGGGATGAACACTGAAGCTTTCTTT.

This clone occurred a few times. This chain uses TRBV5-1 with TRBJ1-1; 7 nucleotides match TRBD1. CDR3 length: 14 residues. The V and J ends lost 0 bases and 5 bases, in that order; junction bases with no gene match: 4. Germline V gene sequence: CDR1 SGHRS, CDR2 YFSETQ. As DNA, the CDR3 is TGCGCCAGCAGCTTGGGGCAGGGGGTTACTGAAGCTTTCTTT. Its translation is CASSLGQGVTEAFF. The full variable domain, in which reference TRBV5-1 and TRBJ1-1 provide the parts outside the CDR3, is KAGVTQTPRYLIKTRGQQVTLSCSPISGHRSVSWYQQTPGQGLQFLFEYFSETQRNKGNFPGRFSGRQFSNSRSEMNVSTLELGDSALYLCASSLGQGVTEAFFGQGTRLTVV.

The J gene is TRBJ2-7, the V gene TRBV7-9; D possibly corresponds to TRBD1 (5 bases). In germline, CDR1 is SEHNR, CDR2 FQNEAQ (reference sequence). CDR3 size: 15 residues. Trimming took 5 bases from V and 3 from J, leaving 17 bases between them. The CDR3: CASSPRQQLVYEQYF. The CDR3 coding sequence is TGTGCCAGCAGCCCCAGACAGCAACTTGTCTACGAGCAGTACTTC.

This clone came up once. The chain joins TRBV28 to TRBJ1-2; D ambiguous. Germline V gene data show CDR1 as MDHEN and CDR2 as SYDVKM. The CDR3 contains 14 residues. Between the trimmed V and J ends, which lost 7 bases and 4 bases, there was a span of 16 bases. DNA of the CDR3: TGTGCCAGCACATCGGAGGACGGTTCCTATGGCTACACCTTC. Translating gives CASTSEDGSYGYTF.

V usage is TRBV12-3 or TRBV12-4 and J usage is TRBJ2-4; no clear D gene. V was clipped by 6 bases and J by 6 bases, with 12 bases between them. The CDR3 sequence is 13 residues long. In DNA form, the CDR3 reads TGTGCCAGCAGCGTTCCCCCCGGAAACATTCAGTACTTC. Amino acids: CASSVPPGNIQYF.

This CDR3 reads CAWSGLGFHTF. The CDR3 DNA reads as TGTGCCTGGAGTGGCCTCGGGTTCCACACCTTC. The chain couples TRBV30 to TRBJ1-2; D remains ambiguous. V gave up 1 base and J gave up 12 bases, with 12 bases separating them. Germline V gene lookup returns CDR1 GTSNPN and CDR2 SVGIG (reference sequence). The CDR3 totals 11 residues.

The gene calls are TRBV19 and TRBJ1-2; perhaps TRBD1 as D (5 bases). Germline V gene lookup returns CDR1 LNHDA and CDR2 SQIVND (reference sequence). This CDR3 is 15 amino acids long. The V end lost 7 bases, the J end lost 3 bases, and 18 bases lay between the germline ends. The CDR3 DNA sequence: TGTGCCAGTACCGCCATGACAGACGTCTACTATGGCTACACCTTC. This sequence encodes CASTAMTDVYYGYTF.